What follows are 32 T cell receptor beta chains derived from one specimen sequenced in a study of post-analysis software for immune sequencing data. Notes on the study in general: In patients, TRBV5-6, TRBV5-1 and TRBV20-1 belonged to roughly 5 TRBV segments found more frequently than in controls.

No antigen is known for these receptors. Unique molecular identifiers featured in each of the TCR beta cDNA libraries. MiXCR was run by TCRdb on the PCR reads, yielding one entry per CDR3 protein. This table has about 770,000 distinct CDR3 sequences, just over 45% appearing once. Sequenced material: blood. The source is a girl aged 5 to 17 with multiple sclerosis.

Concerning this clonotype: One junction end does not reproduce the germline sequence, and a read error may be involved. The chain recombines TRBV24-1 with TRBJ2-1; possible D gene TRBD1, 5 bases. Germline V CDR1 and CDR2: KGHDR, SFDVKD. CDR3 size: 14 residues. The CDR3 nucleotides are TGTGCCTCTTCCCTAGGGGCGTCCTCCAATGAGCAGTTCTTC. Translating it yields CASSLGASSNEQFF.

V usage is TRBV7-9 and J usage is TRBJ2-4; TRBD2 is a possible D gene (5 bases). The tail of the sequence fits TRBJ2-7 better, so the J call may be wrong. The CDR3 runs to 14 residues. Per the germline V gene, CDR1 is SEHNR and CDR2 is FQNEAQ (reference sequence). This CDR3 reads CASSPIRGVYEQYF. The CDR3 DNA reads TGTGCCAGCAGCCCGATCCGGGGTGTTTACGAGCAGTACTTC.

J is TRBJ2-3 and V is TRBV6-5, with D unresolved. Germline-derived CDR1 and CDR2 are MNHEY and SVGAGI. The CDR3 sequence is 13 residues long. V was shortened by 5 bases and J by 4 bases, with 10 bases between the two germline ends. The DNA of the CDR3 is TGTGCCAGCAGTACCCGCCCAGCAGATACGCAGTATTTT. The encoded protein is CASSTRPADTQYF.

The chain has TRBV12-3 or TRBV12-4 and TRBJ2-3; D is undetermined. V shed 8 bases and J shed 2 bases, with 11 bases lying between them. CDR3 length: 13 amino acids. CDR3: CASAWALTDTQYF. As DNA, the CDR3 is TGTGCCAGCGCCTGGGCCCTCACAGATACGCAGTATTTT.

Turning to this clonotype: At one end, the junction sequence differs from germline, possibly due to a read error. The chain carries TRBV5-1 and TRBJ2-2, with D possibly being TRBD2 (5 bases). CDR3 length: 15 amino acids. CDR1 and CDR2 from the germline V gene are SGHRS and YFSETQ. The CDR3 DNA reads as TGCGCCAGCAGCCCTCGAGTCTCGGGAACTGGGGAGCGGTTTTTT. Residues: CASSPRVSGTGERFF.

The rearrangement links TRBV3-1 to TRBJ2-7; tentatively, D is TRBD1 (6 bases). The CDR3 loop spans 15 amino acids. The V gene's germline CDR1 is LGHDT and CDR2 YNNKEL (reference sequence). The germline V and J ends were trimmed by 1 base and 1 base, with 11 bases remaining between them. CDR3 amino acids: CASSQGTALSYEQYF. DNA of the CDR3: TGTGCCAGCAGCCAAGGGACAGCCTTATCCTACGAGCAGTACTTC.

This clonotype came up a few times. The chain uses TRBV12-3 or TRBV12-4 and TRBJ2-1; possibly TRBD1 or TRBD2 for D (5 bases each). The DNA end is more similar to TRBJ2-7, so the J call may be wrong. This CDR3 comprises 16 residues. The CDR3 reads CASSLNPGLFGTEQYF. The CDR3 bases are TGTGCCAGCAGTTTAAATCCGGGTTTGTTCGGGACCGAGCAGTACTTC.

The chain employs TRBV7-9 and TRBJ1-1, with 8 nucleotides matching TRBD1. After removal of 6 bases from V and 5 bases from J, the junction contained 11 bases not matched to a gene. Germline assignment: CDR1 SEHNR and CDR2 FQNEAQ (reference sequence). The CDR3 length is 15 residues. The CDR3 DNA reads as TGTGCCAGCAGACCAAAGACAGGGGTATGGACTGAAGCTTTCTTT. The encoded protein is CASRPKTGVWTEAFF.

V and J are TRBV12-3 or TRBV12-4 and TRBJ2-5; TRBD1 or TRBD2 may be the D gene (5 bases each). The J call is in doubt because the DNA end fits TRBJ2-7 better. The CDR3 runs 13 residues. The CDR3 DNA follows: TGTGCCAGCAGGCCCGGGACCCCCTACGAGCAGTACTTC. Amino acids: CASRPGTPYEQYF.

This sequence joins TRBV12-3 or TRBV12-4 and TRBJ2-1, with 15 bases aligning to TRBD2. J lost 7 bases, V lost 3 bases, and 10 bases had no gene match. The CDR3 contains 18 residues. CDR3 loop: CASSLVPGLAGGGNEQFF. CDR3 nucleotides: TGTGCCAGCAGTTTGGTCCCTGGACTAGCGGGAGGGGGGAATGAGCAGTTCTTC.

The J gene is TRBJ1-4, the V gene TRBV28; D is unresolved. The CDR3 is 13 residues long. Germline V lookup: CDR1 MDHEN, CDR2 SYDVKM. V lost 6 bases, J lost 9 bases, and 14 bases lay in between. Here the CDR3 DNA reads TGTGCCAGCAGGCCGGACCTCCCCCAAAAACTGTTTTTT. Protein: CASRPDLPQKLFF.

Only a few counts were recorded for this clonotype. The CDR3 reads CSVGTGEYEQYF. The CDR3 DNA reads as TGCAGCGTTGGGACAGGGGAGTACGAGCAGTACTTC. This chain joins TRBV29-1 and TRBJ2-7; 9 bases are shared with TRBD1. Unmatched junction bases numbered 2, after V lost 4 bases and J lost 4 bases. The CDR3 contains 12 residues. Looked up from germline, CDR1 is SQVTM and CDR2 is ANQGSEA.

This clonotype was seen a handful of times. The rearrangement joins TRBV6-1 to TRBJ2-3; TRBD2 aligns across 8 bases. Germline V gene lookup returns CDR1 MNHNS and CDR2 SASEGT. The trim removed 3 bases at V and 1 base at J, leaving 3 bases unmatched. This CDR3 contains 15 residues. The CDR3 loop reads CASSDTSGGTDTQYF. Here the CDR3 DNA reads TGTGCCAGCAGTGACACTAGCGGAGGCACAGATACGCAGTATTTT.

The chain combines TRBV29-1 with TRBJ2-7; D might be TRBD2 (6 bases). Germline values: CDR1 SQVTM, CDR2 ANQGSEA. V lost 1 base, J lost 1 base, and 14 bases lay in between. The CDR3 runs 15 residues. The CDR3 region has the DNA TGCAGCGTTGAAGTGGCGGGGCAGGGTTCCTACGAGCAGTACGTC. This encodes CSVEVAGQGSYEQYV.

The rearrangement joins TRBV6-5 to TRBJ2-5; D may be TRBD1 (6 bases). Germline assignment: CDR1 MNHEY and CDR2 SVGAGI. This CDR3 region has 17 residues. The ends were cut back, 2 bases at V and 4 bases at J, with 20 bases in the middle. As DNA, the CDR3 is TGTGCCAGCAGTTACGCCGGACAGAGTTTATACGCAGAGACCCAGTACTTC. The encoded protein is CASSYAGQSLYAETQYF.

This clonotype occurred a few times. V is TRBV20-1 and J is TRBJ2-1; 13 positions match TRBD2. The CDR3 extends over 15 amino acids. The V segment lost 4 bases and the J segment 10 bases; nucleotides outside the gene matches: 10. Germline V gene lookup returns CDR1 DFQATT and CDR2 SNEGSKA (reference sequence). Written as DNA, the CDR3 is TGCAGTGCTAAAAGACCGGGACTAGCGGGAAGAGAGCAGTTCTTC. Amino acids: CSAKRPGLAGREQFF.

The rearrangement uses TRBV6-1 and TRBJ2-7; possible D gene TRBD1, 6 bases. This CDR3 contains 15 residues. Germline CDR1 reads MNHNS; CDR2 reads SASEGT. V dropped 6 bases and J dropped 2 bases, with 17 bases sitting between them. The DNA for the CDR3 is TGTGCCAGCAGCGCCTGGGCAGGGGAACCCTACGAGCAGTACTTC. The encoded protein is CASSAWAGEPYEQYF.

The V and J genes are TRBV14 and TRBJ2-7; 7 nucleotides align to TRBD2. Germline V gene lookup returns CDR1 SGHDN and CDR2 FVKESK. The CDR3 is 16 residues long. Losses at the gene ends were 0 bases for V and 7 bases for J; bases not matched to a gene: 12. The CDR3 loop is CASSQDRTSRYNEQYF. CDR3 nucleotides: TGTGCCAGCAGCCAAGATAGGACTAGTAGGTACAATGAGCAGTACTTC. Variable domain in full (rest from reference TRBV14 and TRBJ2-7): EAGVTQFPSHSVIEKGQTVTLRCDPISGHDNLYWYRRVMGKEIKFLLHFVKESKQDESGMPNNRFLAERTGGTYSTLKVQPAELEDSGVYFCASSQDRTSRYNEQYFGPGTRLTVT.

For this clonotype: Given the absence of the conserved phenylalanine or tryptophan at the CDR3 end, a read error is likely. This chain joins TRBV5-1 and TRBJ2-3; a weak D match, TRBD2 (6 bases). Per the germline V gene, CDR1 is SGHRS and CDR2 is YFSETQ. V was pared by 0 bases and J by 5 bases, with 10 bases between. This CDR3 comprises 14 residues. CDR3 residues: CASSLAGGGDTQYL. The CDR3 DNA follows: TGCGCCAGCAGCTTGGCCGGGGGTGGAGATACGCAGTATTTG.

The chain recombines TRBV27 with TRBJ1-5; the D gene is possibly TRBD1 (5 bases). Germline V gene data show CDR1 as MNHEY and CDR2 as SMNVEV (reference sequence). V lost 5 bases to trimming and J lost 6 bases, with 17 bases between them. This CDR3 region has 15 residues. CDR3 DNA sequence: TGTGCCAGCAGTCCTCAGGGTGTTGTTGGTCAGCCCCAGCATTTT. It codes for CASSPQGVVGQPQHF.

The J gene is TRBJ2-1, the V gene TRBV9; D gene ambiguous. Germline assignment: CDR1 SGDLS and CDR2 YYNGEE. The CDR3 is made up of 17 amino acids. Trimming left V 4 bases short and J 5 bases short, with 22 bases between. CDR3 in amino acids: CASSPRFGSAVHNEQFF. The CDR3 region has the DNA TGTGCCAGCAGCCCCCGATTTGGGTCGGCGGTACACAATGAGCAGTTCTTC.

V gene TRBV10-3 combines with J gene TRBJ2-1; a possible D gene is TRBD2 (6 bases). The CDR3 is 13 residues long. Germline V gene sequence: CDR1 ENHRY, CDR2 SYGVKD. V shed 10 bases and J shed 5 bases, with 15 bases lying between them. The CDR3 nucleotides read TGTGCCACCTTGGAGCGGGCGGACAATGAGCAGTTCTTC. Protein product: CATLERADNEQFF.

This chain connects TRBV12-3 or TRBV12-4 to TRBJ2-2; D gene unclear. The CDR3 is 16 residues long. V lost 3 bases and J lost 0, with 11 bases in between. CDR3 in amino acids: CASSLFPGSNTGELFF. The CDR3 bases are TGTGCCAGCAGTTTGTTCCCAGGATCGAACACCGGGGAGCTGTTTTTT.

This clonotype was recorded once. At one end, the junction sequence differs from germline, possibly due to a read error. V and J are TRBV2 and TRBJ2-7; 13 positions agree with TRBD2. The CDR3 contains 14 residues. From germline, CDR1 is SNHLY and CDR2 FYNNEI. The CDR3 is CTSRGTSGKNEQYF. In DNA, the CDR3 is TGTACCAGCAGGGGGACTAGCGGGAAGAACGAGCAGTACTTC.

For the CDR3, the DNA is TGTGCCACCAGTGATTGGGGTAGCGGGACCAGCAATGAGCAGTTCTTC. It specifies CATSDWGSGTSNEQFF. The chain couples TRBV24-1 to TRBJ2-1; the match to TRBD2 covers 8 bases. CDR3 size: 16 residues. V was clipped by 2 bases and J by 6 bases; unmatched bases: 8. Germline CDR1 KGHDR, CDR2 SFDVKD.

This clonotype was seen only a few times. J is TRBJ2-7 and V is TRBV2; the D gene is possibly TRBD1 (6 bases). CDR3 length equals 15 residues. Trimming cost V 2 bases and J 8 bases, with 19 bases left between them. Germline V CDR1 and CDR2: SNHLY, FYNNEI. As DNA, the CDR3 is TGTGCCAGCAGTGAACCCAGGGGCCAGCTCCTAAAGCAGTACTTC. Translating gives CASSEPRGQLLKQYF.

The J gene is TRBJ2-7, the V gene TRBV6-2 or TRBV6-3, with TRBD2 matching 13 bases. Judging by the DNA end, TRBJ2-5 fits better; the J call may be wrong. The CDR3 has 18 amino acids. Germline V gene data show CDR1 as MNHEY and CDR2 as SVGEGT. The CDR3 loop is CASSYFPHGLAGVETQYF. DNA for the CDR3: TGTGCCAGCAGTTACTTCCCCCACGGACTAGCGGGAGTGGAGACCCAGTACTTC.

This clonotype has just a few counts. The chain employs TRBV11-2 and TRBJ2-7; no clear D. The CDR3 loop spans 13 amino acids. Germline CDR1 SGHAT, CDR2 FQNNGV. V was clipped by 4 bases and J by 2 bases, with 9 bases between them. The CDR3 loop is CASSWTATYEQYF. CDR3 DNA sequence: TGTGCCAGCAGCTGGACCGCTACCTACGAGCAGTACTTC.

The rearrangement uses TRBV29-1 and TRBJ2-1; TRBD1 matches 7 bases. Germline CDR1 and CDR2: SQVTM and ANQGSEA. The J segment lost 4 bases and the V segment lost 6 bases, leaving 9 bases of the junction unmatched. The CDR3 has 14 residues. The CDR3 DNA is TGCAGCGTACAACCCGGGACAGATTACAATGAGCAGTTCTTC. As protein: CSVQPGTDYNEQFF.

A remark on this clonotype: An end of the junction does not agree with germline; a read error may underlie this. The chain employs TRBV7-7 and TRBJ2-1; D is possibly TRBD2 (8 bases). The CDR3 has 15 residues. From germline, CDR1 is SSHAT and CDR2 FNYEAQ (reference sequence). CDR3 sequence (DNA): TGTGCTAGCAGCTTCAGGGGGACTAGTGTTAATGAGCAGTTCTTC. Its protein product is CASSFRGTSVNEQFF. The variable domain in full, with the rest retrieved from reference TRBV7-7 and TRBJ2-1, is GAGVSQSPRYKVTKRGQDVTLRCDPISSHATLYWYQQALGQGPEFLTYFNYEAQPDKSGLPSDRFSAERPEGSISTLTIQRTEQRDSAMYRCASSFRGTSVNEQFFGPGTRLTVL.

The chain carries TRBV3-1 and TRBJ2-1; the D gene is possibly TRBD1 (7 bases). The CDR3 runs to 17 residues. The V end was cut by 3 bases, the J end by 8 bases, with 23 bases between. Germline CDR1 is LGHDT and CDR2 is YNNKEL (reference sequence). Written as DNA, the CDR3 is TGTGCCAGCAGCCACCCAGGGGGGACTTGGAGTAGGGATGAGCAGTTCTTC. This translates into CASSHPGGTWSRDEQFF.

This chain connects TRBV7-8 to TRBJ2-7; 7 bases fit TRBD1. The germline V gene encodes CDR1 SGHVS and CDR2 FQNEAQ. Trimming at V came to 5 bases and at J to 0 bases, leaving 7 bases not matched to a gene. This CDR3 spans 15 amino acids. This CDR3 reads CASSTRTGISYEQYF. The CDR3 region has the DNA TGTGCCAGCAGCACCAGGACAGGTATCTCCTACGAGCAGTACTTC.